Listed below are T cell receptor beta chains from one sample, sequenced in a study of shared clonotypes between healthy human individuals. Produced via immunoSEQ multiplex PCR; TCRdb's table is partial and in-frame only. In the table there are roughly 1,000,000 clones, 75% to 85% of which are singletons. Sequenced sample: memory CD4+ T cells from PBMCs. These receptors all come from a man in his late teens or twenties in good health. Some clones in this sample may be carry-over from other donors' samples. Both conserved end residues are part of each CDR3. The D gene is left open where the match is weak.

d_call | v_call | cdr3_aa
NA | TRBV4-3 | CASSRMGGGLYEQYF
NA | TRBV5-1 | CASSLIPHGTTLGNEQFF
NA | TRBV5-1 | CASSYGASSGYTF
NA | TRBV27 | CASSSLQANYGYTF
NA | TRBV5-1 | CASSLEPAGRPVTGNTIYF
NA | TRBV4-1 | CASSRDGGNGEQYF
TRBD1 | TRBV9 | CASSSTGDFSTDTQYF
NA | TRBV7-3 | CASRRGYEQYF
TRBD2 | TRBV6-1 | CASRSGLAAYEQYF
NA | TRBV5-1 | CASSLGGTVNEQFF
TRBD1 | TRBV28 | CATITGGIPTDTQYF
TRBD1 | TRBV19 | CASNKDRDRGMVYTEAFF
NA | TRBV5-1 | CASSLNLVRTEAFF
NA | TRBV6-5 | CASSYYAGDGYTF
TRBD1 | TRBV29-1 | CSVVQGAHGNTIYF
TRBD2 | TRBV4-1 | CASSLTSGGSTDTQYF
TRBD2 | TRBV5-1 | CASRELAGGGEQFF
NA | TRBV14 | CASSQRRTAMNTEAFF
TRBD2 | TRBV5-1 | CASSHGTSGSMQTVYEQYF
TRBD2 | TRBV4-2 | CASSQGTSGQETQYF
TRBD2 | TRBV7-3 | CASSPGTTSTDTQYF
NA | TRBV18 | CASSPDRNYGYTF
TRBD1 | TRBV5-6 | CASSLGTGSADTQYF
TRBD1 | TRBV7-9 | CASSLGGTGGFGYTF
TRBD1 | TRBV28 | CASRGQGYNQPQHF
NA | TRBV5-8 | CASSFKTGHYEQYF
TRBD2 | TRBV9 | CASSGQGTSGAPQYF
NA | TRBV18 | CASSQTLTDKNTEAFF
TRBD1 | TRBV6-1 | CASRGQGGRRDYGYTF
NA | TRBV6-4 | CASSPIPGSPTEAFF
NA | TRBV2 | CASRPTGDEQYF
TRBD2 | TRBV10-3 | CAISIAGGSYNEQFF
NA | TRBV5-4 | CASSLGGLIYGYTF
NA | TRBV18 | CASSPGGSSEGMNTEAFF
NA | TRBV7-2 | CASSLALDEETQYF